Described below is a single T cell receptor (beta chain) sequence and its context. The antigen remains unidentified. The sample belongs to a study of T cell responses to AZD1222 COVID-19 vaccine. Study findings and constraints: Clonal diversity was possibly underestimated, and the donors were mostly white British, with more females.

Some clones are missing from TCRdb's copy, which holds only in-frame ones; the method was immunoSEQ multiplex PCR. The sample has 100,000 to 150,000 clones; around 92% are singletons. V was trimmed by 6 bases and J by 1 base, leaving 16 bases between them. There are 15 residues in the CDR3. Per the germline V gene, CDR1 is SEHNR and CDR2 is FQNEAQ (reference sequence). The sequence was collected from an adult in good health. V usage is TRBV7-9 and J usage is TRBJ2-7; D gene unclear. Sequenced here: peripheral blood, sampled on day 0 of AZD1222 vaccination. CDR3 residues: CASSLQLTPSYEQYF. The CDR3 DNA sequence: TGTGCCAGCAGTTTACAGTTGACACCTTCCTACGAGCAGTACTTC.